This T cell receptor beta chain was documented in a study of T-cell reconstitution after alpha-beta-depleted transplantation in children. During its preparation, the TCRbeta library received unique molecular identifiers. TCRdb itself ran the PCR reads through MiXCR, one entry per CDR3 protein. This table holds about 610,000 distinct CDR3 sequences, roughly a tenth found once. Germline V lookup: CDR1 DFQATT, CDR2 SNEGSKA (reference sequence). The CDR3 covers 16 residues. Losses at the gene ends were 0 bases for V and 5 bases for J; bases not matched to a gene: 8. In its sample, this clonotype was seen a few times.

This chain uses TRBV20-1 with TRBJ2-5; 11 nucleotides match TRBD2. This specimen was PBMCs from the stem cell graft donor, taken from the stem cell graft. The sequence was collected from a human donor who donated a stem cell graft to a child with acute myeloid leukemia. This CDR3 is CSARDRLAGPRETQYF. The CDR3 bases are TGCAGTGCTAGAGATCGACTAGCGGGGCCGCGGGAGACCCAGTACTTC.